This entry lists 29 T cell receptor beta chains sequenced from one sample in a study of T cell repertoires in cytomegalovirus infection. TCRdb used MiXCR to reprocess the reads, holding one entry per CDR3 protein. The sample consists of roughly 500,000 distinct CDR3 sequences, roughly 34% of them appearing once. No antigens are known for them. The sample in question was cultured PBMCs, obtained from culture after CMV antigen stimulation. The receptors here all came from a human donor in good health (CMV status not recorded). Some clones in this sample may be carry-over from other donors' samples.

The chain employs TRBV7-2 and TRBJ2-3; D might be TRBD1 or TRBD2, each matching 5 bases. This CDR3 is built from 13 residues. Germline CDR1 and CDR2: SGHTA and FQGNSA. Between the trimmed V and J ends, which lost 3 bases and 9 bases, there was a span of 13 bases. This CDR3 is CASSFNRRDTQYF. Written as DNA, the CDR3 is TGTGCCAGCAGCTTCAACCGTCGGGACACGCAGTATTTT. The whole variable domain, remainder taken from reference TRBV7-2 and TRBJ2-3, is GAGVSQSPSNKVTEKGKDVELRCDPISGHTALYWYRQSLGQGLEFLIYFQGNSAPDKSGLPSDRFSAERTGGSVSTLTIQRTQQEDSAVYLCASSFNRRDTQYFGPGTRLTVL.

In DNA form, the CDR3 reads TGTGCCAGCAGCTTAAGTTGGACCGGGGTTCAATACAATGAGCAGTTCTTC. Translating gives CASSLSWTGVQYNEQFF. This chain joins TRBV5-6 and TRBJ2-1; D perhaps matches TRBD2 (5 bases). This CDR3 is 17 amino acids long. Germline CDR1 and CDR2: SGHDT and YYEEEE. V lost 2 bases and J lost 4, with 19 bases in between.

The chain combines TRBV6-1 with TRBJ1-3; possible D gene TRBD1, 5 bases. This CDR3 is built from 16 residues. The germline CDR1 and CDR2 sequences are MNHNS and SASEGT. Trimming took 2 bases from V and 0 from J, leaving 11 bases between them. In DNA form, the CDR3 reads TGTGCCAGCAGTGAAAATACAGGTTACTCTGGAAACACCATATATTTT. Translation gives CASSENTGYSGNTIYF.

This clonotype occurred a few times. The rearrangement uses TRBV7-3 and TRBJ2-2; tentative D call: TRBD1 (6 bases). This CDR3 spans 14 amino acids. V lost 2 bases and J lost 7, with 11 bases in between. The germline gives CDR1 SGHTA, CDR2 FQGTGA. CDR3 loop: CASSLWTRGGELFF. In DNA, the CDR3 is TGTGCCAGCAGCTTATGGACCAGGGGCGGGGAGCTGTTTTTT. The variable domain in full, with the rest retrieved from reference TRBV7-3 and TRBJ2-2, is GAGVSQTPSNKVTEKGKYVELRCDPISGHTALYWYRQSLGQGPEFLIYFQGTGAADDSGLPNDRFFAVRPEGSVSTLKIQRTERGDSAVYLCASSLWTRGGELFFGEGSRLTVL.

The rearrangement uses TRBV12-3 or TRBV12-4 and TRBJ2-6; D is unclear. V was clipped by 10 bases and J by 1 base, with 5 bases between them. CDR3 length equals 12 residues. This CDR3 reads CATVSGANVLTF. CDR3 DNA sequence: TGTGCCACAGTTTCTGGGGCCAACGTCCTGACTTTC.

The sample holds many counts of this clonotype. The chain joins TRBV7-2 to TRBJ2-1; D possibly corresponds to TRBD2 (6 bases). Trimming cost V 4 bases and J 8 bases, with 15 bases left between them. CDR3 length: 14 amino acids. Germline lookup yields CDR1 SGHTA and CDR2 FQGNSA. CDR3 residues: CASSSGLRRHEQFF. The CDR3 DNA sequence: TGTGCCAGCAGCTCAGGACTACGCAGGCATGAGCAGTTCTTC. The complete variable domain, with remaining parts taken from reference TRBV7-2 and TRBJ2-1, reads GAGVSQSPSNKVTEKGKDVELRCDPISGHTALYWYRQSLGQGLEFLIYFQGNSAPDKSGLPSDRFSAERTGGSVSTLTIQRTQQEDSAVYLCASSSGLRRHEQFFGPGTRLTVL.

CDR3 coding DNA: TGTGCCAGCAGTGAACCGGGGTATGGCTACACCTTC. Encoded protein: CASSEPGYGYTF. This chain joins TRBV6-1 and TRBJ1-2; D gene ambiguous. The CDR3 spans 12 residues. Germline-derived CDR1 and CDR2 are MNHNS and SASEGT. The V gene lost 2 bases and the J gene lost 5 bases, with 6 bases spanning the gap.

The J gene is TRBJ1-1, the V gene TRBV4-1, with D possibly being TRBD1 (6 bases). This CDR3 is 15 amino acids long. Germline CDR1 and CDR2: MGHRA and YSYEKL. V was pared by 5 bases and J by 1 base, with 14 bases between. This CDR3 reads CASSAYTGSNTEAFF. CDR3 DNA: TGCGCCAGCAGCGCCTATACAGGGTCGAACACTGAAGCTTTCTTT.

This clonotype has just a few counts. The rearrangement links TRBV4-1 to TRBJ2-1; 9 bases fit TRBD2. The CDR3 runs to 18 residues. From germline, CDR1 is MGHRA and CDR2 YSYEKL. Trimming cost V 2 bases and J 2 bases; bases outside gene matches: 10. For the CDR3, the DNA is TGCGCCAGCAGCCAACACTTACAGGGGACTAGCCCCTACAATGAGCAGTTCTTC. Its translation: CASSQHLQGTSPYNEQFF.

The gene calls are TRBV4-2 and TRBJ2-1; D may be TRBD2 (5 bases). Germline V gives CDR1 LGHNA, CDR2 YNFKEQ. Trimming took 4 bases from V and 6 from J, leaving 10 bases between them. The CDR3 contains 13 residues. CDR3 DNA sequence: TGTGCCAGCAGCCCCGATGGGAGCAATGAGCAGTTCTTC. Amino acid sequence: CASSPDGSNEQFF.

J is TRBJ1-6 and V is TRBV10-3; the D is unclear. The CDR3 totals 12 residues. Germline-derived CDR1 and CDR2 are ENHRY and SYGVKD. Trimming removed 5 bases from V and 7 bases from J, with 6 bases in between. In DNA form, the CDR3 reads TGTGCCATCAGTCTAGAGAATTCACCCCTCCACTTT. It codes for CAISLENSPLHF.

In its sample, this clonotype was seen a few times. This sequence joins TRBV19 and TRBJ1-2; D unclear. Germline lookup yields CDR1 LNHDA and CDR2 SQIVND (reference sequence). This CDR3 region has 13 residues. Trimming shortened V by 6 bases and J by 4 bases, and 12 bases separated the two germline ends. The CDR3 DNA sequence: TGTGCCAGTAGCCTTCCCGGAGGCTATGGCTACACCTTC. It is translated as CASSLPGGYGYTF. Full variable domain (outside the CDR3, taken from reference TRBV19 and TRBJ1-2): DGGITQSPKYLFRKEGQNVTLSCEQNLNHDAMYWYRQDPGQGLRLIYYSQIVNDFQKGDIAEGYSVSREKKESFPLTVTSAQKNPTAFYLCASSLPGGYGYTFGSGTRLTVV.

This clonotype appeared once. The chain joins TRBV12-3 or TRBV12-4 to TRBJ1-1, with D possibly TRBD1 on 6 matching bases. The CDR3 is 12 residues long. V lost 3 bases, J lost 11 bases, and 13 bases lay in between. CDR3 loop: CASSFQGPGAFF. The CDR3 DNA sequence: TGTGCCAGCAGTTTTCAGGGGCCCGGCGCTTTCTTT.

CDR3 amino acids: CASSLYGGRREQYF. Here the CDR3 DNA reads TGTGCCAGCAGTTTATATGGCGGGAGGAGGGAGCAGTACTTC. The chain links TRBV27 to TRBJ2-7; TRBD2 matches 8 bases. CDR3 length: 14 residues. Trimming removed 1 base from V and 7 bases from J; junction bases left unmatched: 6. The germline gives CDR1 MNHEY, CDR2 SMNVEV (reference sequence).

The chain uses TRBV7-2 and TRBJ2-7; possibly TRBD2 for D (5 bases). Trimming stripped 8 bases from V and 0 bases from J, with 14 bases between. Per the germline V gene, CDR1 is SGHTA and CDR2 is FQGNSA. This CDR3 has 14 residues. CDR3 amino acids: CASRLGGSSYEQYF. The CDR3 bases are TGTGCCAGCCGCCTCGGAGGAAGCTCCTACGAGCAGTACTTC.

This clonotype was counted a few times. The chain is built from TRBV7-2 and TRBJ2-7; D may correspond to TRBD1 or TRBD2 (5 bases each). This CDR3 region has 16 residues. Looked up from germline, CDR1 is SGHTA and CDR2 is FQGNSA. The ends were cut back, 7 bases at V and 6 bases at J, with 25 bases in the middle. CDR3 sequence reads: CASTREVALAGTEQYF. The CDR3 nucleotides read TGTGCCAGCACTAGGGAAGTGGCCCTAGCAGGGACCGAGCAGTACTTC.

The CDR3 loop reads CASSPRPSSNEQFF. For the CDR3, the DNA is TGTGCCAGCTCACCACGGCCTAGCAGCAATGAGCAGTTCTTC. The chain uses TRBV18 and TRBJ2-1; D may be TRBD2 (5 bases). The CDR3 sequence is 14 residues long. The germline gives CDR1 KGHSH, CDR2 LQKENI. The ends were cut back, 1 base at V and 6 bases at J, with 10 bases in the middle.

This clonotype has a count of ten or more. The chain combines TRBV7-9 with TRBJ1-6; D is unresolved. The CDR3 consists of 13 residues. With 0 bases removed from V and 11 bases from J, the gap between germline ends came to 8 bases. Germline loops: CDR1 SEHNR, CDR2 FQNEAQ (reference sequence). CDR3 amino acids: CASSLADRAPLHF. The CDR3 nucleotides read TGTGCCAGCAGCTTAGCGGACCGGGCACCCCTCCACTTT.

This chain links TRBV19 with TRBJ2-1; 10 positions match TRBD2. This CDR3 contains 16 residues. CDR1 and CDR2 (germline): LNHDA, SQIVND (reference sequence). V shed 7 bases, J shed 2 bases, and the junction held 8 bases outside the gene matches. This CDR3 reads CASKLTSGITYNEQFF. CDR3 nucleotide sequence: TGTGCCAGTAAACTAACTAGCGGGATCACCTACAATGAGCAGTTCTTC.

This chain uses TRBV11-3 with TRBJ2-3; TRBD2 is a possible D gene (7 bases). This CDR3 has 18 residues. Trimming took off 0 bases at V and 3 bases at J, with 19 bases between the two ends. CDR1 and CDR2 (germline): SGHNT, YENEEA. The CDR3 sequence is CASSLDPAGGPRTDTQYF. DNA for the CDR3: TGTGCCAGCAGCTTAGATCCAGCCGGGGGGCCCCGGACAGATACGCAGTATTTT.

The chain has TRBV5-5 and TRBJ1-2; D unresolved. The CDR3 covers 13 residues. Germline loops: CDR1 SGHKS, CDR2 YYEKEE (reference sequence). V lost 0 bases, J lost 2 bases, and 5 bases lay in between. The chain's CDR3 is CASSLGMNYGYTF. CDR3 in DNA: TGTGCCAGCAGCTTGGGGATGAACTATGGCTACACCTTC.

This clonotype was observed a handful of times. CDR3 sequence: CASSLFEEKLFF. CDR3 nucleotide sequence: TGTGCCAGCAGCTTATTCGAGGAAAAACTGTTTTTT. V gene TRBV11-3 combines with J gene TRBJ1-4, with D uncertain. Germline assignment: CDR1 SGHNT and CDR2 YENEEA. The CDR3 is 12 residues long. Trimming stripped 2 bases from V and 8 bases from J, with 6 bases between.

This clonotype was recorded a few times. The rearrangement uses TRBV28 and TRBJ1-1; TRBD1 matches at 8 bases. Germline V gene sequence: CDR1 MDHEN, CDR2 SYDVKM. The CDR3 is made up of 15 amino acids. V was pared by 3 bases and J by 3 bases, with 6 bases of the junction left unmatched. The CDR3 region has the DNA TGTGCCAGCAGTTTCCCCGACAGGGGCGACACTGAAGCTTTCTTT. This gives the protein CASSFPDRGDTEAFF.

V gene TRBV5-1 combines with J gene TRBJ2-7; D call uncertain. Trimming took 1 base from V and 5 from J, leaving 10 bases between them. Germline V gene data show CDR1 as SGHRS and CDR2 as YFSETQ. The CDR3 has 13 residues. The CDR3 region has the DNA TGCGCCAGCAGCTTGTTTCCGGGTAACGAGCAGTACTTC. Encoded protein: CASSLFPGNEQYF.

This chain connects TRBV19 to TRBJ1-2; D possibly corresponds to TRBD1 (6 bases). This CDR3 has 14 residues. Trimming cost V 1 base and J 7 bases, with 13 bases left between them. CDR1 LNHDA and CDR2 SQIVND come from the germline V gene (reference sequence). The CDR3 spells CASSIGRGGSGYTF. The CDR3 bases are TGTGCCAGTAGTATAGGACGCGGGGGCTCTGGCTACACCTTC.

The chain is built from TRBV9 and TRBJ1-2, with D hard to call. Trimming removed 3 bases at V and 5 bases at J, with 11 bases between. The germline V gene encodes CDR1 SGDLS and CDR2 YYNGEE. The CDR3 is 13 residues long. Here the CDR3 DNA reads TGTGCCAGCAGCGACACAAGGAGATATGGCTACACCTTC. Amino acid sequence: CASSDTRRYGYTF.

The chain combines TRBV19 with TRBJ1-5; tentative D call: TRBD1 (5 bases). CDR3 size: 15 residues. Germline CDR1 reads LNHDA; CDR2 reads SQIVND (reference sequence). The V gene lost 7 bases and the J gene lost 0 bases, with 13 bases spanning the gap. The chain's CDR3 is CASTVRGDSNQPQHF. The CDR3, as DNA: TGTGCCAGTACGGTTCGGGGGGATAGCAATCAGCCCCAGCATTTT. The variable domain in full, with the rest retrieved from reference TRBV19 and TRBJ1-5, is DGGITQSPKYLFRKEGQNVTLSCEQNLNHDAMYWYRQDPGQGLRLIYYSQIVNDFQKGDIAEGYSVSREKKESFPLTVTSAQKNPTAFYLCASTVRGDSNQPQHFGDGTRLSIL.

The rearrangement uses TRBV15 and TRBJ1-2; D might be TRBD1 (5 bases). The germline CDR1 and CDR2 sequences are LNHNV and YYDKDF (reference sequence). Trimming removed 5 bases at V and 2 bases at J, with 12 bases between. The CDR3 has 14 residues. The CDR3, as DNA: TGTGCCACCAGCGAGGGACGGGGGAACTATGGCTACACCTTC. It yields the protein CATSEGRGNYGYTF.

This chain uses TRBV6-2 or TRBV6-3 with TRBJ2-7; D is undetermined. V was cut by 5 bases and J by 3 bases, with 14 bases left in between. This CDR3 has 14 amino acids. CDR1 MNHEY and CDR2 SVGEGT come from the germline V gene. DNA of the CDR3: TGTGCCAGCAGTGTTGACGCCTCTCTCTACGAGCAGTACGTC. Its protein product is CASSVDASLYEQYV.